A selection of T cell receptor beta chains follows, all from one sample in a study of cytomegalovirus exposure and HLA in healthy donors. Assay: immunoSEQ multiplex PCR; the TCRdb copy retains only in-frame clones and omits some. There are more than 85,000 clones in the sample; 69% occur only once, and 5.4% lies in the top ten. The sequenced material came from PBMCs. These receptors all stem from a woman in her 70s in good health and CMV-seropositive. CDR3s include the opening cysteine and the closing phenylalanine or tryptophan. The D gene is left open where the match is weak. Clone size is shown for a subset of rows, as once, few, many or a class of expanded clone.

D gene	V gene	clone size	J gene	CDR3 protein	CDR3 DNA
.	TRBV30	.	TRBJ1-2	CASVGRGRDSYTF	TGTGCGTCTGTCGGCAGGGGAAGAGATAGCTACACCTTC
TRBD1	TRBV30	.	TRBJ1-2	CAWSDTAGGNYGYTF	TGTGCCTGGAGTGACACGGCAGGGGGGAACTATGGCTACACCTTC
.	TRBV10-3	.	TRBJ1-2	CAISESTANYGYTF	TGTGCCATCAGTGAGTCGACAGCTAACTATGGCTACACCTTC
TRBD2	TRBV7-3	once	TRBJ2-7	CASSSSGTRVHEQYF	TGTGCCAGCAGCTCGTCCGGGACTAGGGTCCACGAGCAGTACTTC
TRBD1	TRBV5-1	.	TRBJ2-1	CASSLAGQGVYNEQFF	TGCGCCAGCAGCTTGGCCGGACAGGGGGTTTACAATGAGCAGTTCTTC
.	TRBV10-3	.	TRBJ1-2	CATYETENPYYGYTF	TGTGCCACCTATGAGACAGAGAATCCTTACTATGGCTACACCTTC
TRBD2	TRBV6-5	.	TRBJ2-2	CASSGLAAGELFF	TGTGCCAGCAGTGGACTAGCAGCCGGGGAGCTGTTTTTT
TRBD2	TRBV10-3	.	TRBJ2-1	CAISERTSDEQFF	TGTGCCATCAGTGAACGGACTAGCGATGAGCAGTTCTTC
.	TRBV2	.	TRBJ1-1	CASTSGVAMNTEAFF	TGTGCCAGCACCTCCGGGGTGGCCATGAACACTGAAGCTTTCTTT
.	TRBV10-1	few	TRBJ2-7	CASATGSGEQYF	TGCGCCAGCGCAACAGGGTCAGGCGAGCAGTACTTC
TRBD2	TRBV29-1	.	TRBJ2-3	CSVGAGTSGGSTDTQYF	TGCAGCGTTGGCGCCGGGACTAGCGGGGGGAGCACAGATACGCAGTATTTT
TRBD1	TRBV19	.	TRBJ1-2	CASSILNRGFYGYTF	TGTGCCAGTAGTATACTTAACAGGGGATTCTATGGCTACACCTTC
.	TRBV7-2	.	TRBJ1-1	CASRRDSWNTEAFF	TGTGCCAGCAGGCGTGACAGTTGGAACACTGAAGCTTTCTTT
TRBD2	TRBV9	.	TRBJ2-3	CASSAQPGTSPADTQYF	TGTGCCAGCAGCGCCCAACCCGGGACTAGCCCTGCAGATACGCAGTATTTT
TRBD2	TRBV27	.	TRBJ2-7	CASRLTSGGAYEQYF	TGTGCCAGCAGATTAACTAGCGGGGGGGCCTACGAGCAGTACTTC
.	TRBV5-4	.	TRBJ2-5	CASSLLVGETQYF	TGTGCCAGCAGCTTACTCGTTGGAGAGACCCAGTACTTC
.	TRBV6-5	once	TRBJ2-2	CATRTGSTGELFF	TGTGCCACTAGGACCGGGAGCACCGGGGAGCTGTTTTTT
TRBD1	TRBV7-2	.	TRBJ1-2	CASSLEQGYYGYTF	TGTGCCAGCAGCCTAGAACAGGGGTACTATGGCTACACCTTC
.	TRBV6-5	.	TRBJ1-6	CASSYDISYNSPLHF	TGTGCCAGCAGTTACGACATATCCTATAATTCACCCCTCCACTTT
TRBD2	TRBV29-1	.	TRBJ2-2	CSVFPGGPTGELFF	TGCAGCGTTTTCCCGGGGGGGCCAACCGGGGAGCTGTTTTTT
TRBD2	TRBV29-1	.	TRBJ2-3	CSVEDSPHTSATQYF	TGCAGCGTTGAAGATTCCCCACATACTAGCGCTACGCAGTATTTT
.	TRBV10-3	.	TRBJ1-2	CAATGGLGYGYTF	TGTGCCGCCACCGGGGGGCTTGGCTATGGCTACACCTTC